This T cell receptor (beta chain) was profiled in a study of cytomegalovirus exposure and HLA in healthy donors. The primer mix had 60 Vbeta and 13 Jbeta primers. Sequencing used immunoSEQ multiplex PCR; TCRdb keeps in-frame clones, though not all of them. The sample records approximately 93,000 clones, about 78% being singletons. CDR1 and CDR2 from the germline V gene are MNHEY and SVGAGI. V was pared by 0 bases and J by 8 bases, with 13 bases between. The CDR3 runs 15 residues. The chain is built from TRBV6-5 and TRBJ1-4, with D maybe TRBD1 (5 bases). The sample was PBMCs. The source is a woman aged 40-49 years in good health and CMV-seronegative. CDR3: CASSYSVAGKEKLFF. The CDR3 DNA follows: TGTGCCAGCAGTTACTCAGTCGCAGGGAAGGAAAAACTGTTTTTT.